The 15 T cell receptor beta chains in this list originate from one sample, sequenced in a study of blood T cell repertoires in COVID-19. Clones were read by immunoSEQ multiplex PCR, and TCRdb kept only the in-frame ones, dropping some. The data hold fewer than 150,000 clones, with approximately 85% observed a single time. The sequencing input was peripheral blood. The source of these receptors is a human donor in a cohort sampled during active COVID-19.

This rearrangement joins TRBV7-2 to TRBJ2-1; TRBD1 might be the D (6 bases). The V end lost 5 bases, the J end lost 8 bases, and 16 bases lay between the germline ends. From germline, CDR1 is SGHTA and CDR2 FQGNSA. CDR3 length equals 14 residues. Here the CDR3 reads CASSTRQVEHEQFF. The CDR3 nucleotides are TGTGCCAGCAGCACGAGACAGGTGGAACATGAGCAGTTCTTC.

The rearrangement uses TRBV15 and TRBJ1-1; D is perhaps TRBD1 (6 bases). V was clipped by 5 bases and J by 5 bases, with 15 bases between them. CDR3 length: 14 residues. The germline gives CDR1 LNHNV, CDR2 YYDKDF (reference sequence). The CDR3, as DNA: TGTGCCACCAGCGGCTTCAGGGGCGGAACTGAAGCTTTCTTT. It encodes CATSGFRGGTEAFF.

CDR3 in DNA: TGCAGTGCTAGTAAGGGGTTGGCAGGGGCGAACACTGAAGCTTTCTTT. It specifies CSASKGLAGANTEAFF. The chain carries TRBV20-1 and TRBJ1-1; D is possibly TRBD1 (6 bases). V lost 3 bases and J lost 1, with 18 bases in between. The CDR3 covers 16 residues. Per germline, CDR1 DFQATT and CDR2 SNEGSKA (reference sequence).

V and J are TRBV5-1 and TRBJ1-2, with D hard to call. Germline V CDR1 and CDR2: SGHRS, YFSETQ. CDR3 length: 14 residues. The V gene lost 4 bases and the J gene lost 0 bases, with 10 bases spanning the gap. This chain's CDR3 is CASSPGGPNYGYTF. CDR3 sequence (DNA): TGCGCCAGCAGCCCTGGCGGGCCTAACTATGGCTACACCTTC.

The genes are TRBV9 and TRBJ2-1; possible D gene TRBD2, 6 bases. The germline gives CDR1 SGDLS, CDR2 YYNGEE. The CDR3 has 15 residues. Trimming left V 2 bases short and J 1 base short, with 10 bases between. The CDR3 bases are TGTGCCAGCAGCGTTAGCGGTGCTTCCTACAATGAGCAGTTCTTC. Translating gives CASSVSGASYNEQFF.

The chain carries TRBV7-2 and TRBJ2-2; D call uncertain. The length of the CDR3 is 14 residues. Germline CDR1 is SGHTA and CDR2 is FQGNSA. Trimming cost V 1 base and J 5 bases, with 8 bases left between them. DNA for the CDR3: TGTGCCAGCAGCTTAGACACCTGGACCGGGGAGCTGTTTTTT. As protein: CASSLDTWTGELFF.

The genes are TRBV24-1 and TRBJ2-2; possibly TRBD1 for D (5 bases). Trimming stripped 5 bases from V and 9 bases from J, with 6 bases between. Germline assignment: CDR1 KGHDR and CDR2 SFDVKD. This CDR3 contains 11 residues. The CDR3 sequence is CATSAGRELFF. CDR3 DNA: TGTGCCACCAGTGCAGGGCGGGAGCTGTTTTTT.

The rearrangement joins TRBV18 to TRBJ1-1; no firm D call. The CDR3 has 12 residues. V lost 5 bases, J lost 6 bases, and 10 bases lay in between. In germline, CDR1 is KGHSH, CDR2 LQKENI. DNA of the CDR3: TGTGCCAGCTCATCCGGAGCGTCTGAAGCTTTCTTT. Translated: CASSSGASEAFF.

To note about this clone: One junction end disagrees with the germline gene, perhaps due to a read error. The V and J genes are TRBV5-1 and TRBJ1-4; 7 bases are a match to TRBD1. Germline CDR1 and CDR2: SGHRS and YFSETQ. CDR3 size: 15 residues. CDR3 in DNA: TGCGCCAGCAGTTTGGGGACAGCCCGAGAGGGAAAACTGTTTTTT. Translated: CASSLGTAREGKLFF.

J is TRBJ1-1 and V is TRBV11-2; 7 bases match TRBD1. The V segment lost 5 bases and the J segment 4 bases; nucleotides outside the gene matches: 4. This CDR3 is 13 amino acids long. The germline gives CDR1 SGHAT, CDR2 FQNNGV. The CDR3 region has the DNA TGTGCCAGCAGCATGACAGGGCTCACTGAAGCTTTCTTT. Translating it yields CASSMTGLTEAFF.

The chain couples TRBV30 to TRBJ2-1, with 9 bases matching TRBD2. This CDR3 comprises 13 residues. CDR1 and CDR2 from the germline V gene are GTSNPN and SVGIG (reference sequence). The junction had 4 bases not matched to a gene; V was cut back by 4 bases and J by 6 bases. CDR3 coding DNA: TGTGCCTGGACTAGCGGGGTCTTCAATGAGCAGTTCTTC. Translated, it gives CAWTSGVFNEQFF. Drawing the rest from reference TRBV30 and TRBJ2-1, the complete variable domain is SQTIHQWPATLVQPVGSPLSLECTVEGTSNPNLYWYRQAAGRGLQLLFYSVGIGQISSEVPQNLSASRPQDRQFILSSKKLLLSDSGFYLCAWTSGVFNEQFFGPGTRLTVL.

V usage is TRBV7-9 and J usage is TRBJ1-4; 9 bases align to TRBD1. V shed 5 bases, J shed 3 bases, and the junction held 7 bases outside the gene matches. Looked up from germline, CDR1 is SEHNR and CDR2 is FQNEAQ (reference sequence). The length of the CDR3 is 16 residues. CDR3 sequence: CASSGGTGGSNEKLFF. CDR3 nucleotides: TGTGCCAGCAGCGGAGGAACAGGGGGCTCTAATGAAAAACTGTTTTTT.

This chain links TRBV11-3 with TRBJ1-1; tentatively, D is TRBD1 (5 bases). V dropped 1 base and J dropped 1 base, with 7 bases sitting between them. Germline lookup yields CDR1 SGHNT and CDR2 YENEEA. The CDR3 length is 14 residues. In DNA, the CDR3 is TGTGCCAGCAGCTTAGGGGGCCCGAACACTGAAGCTTTCTTT. This sequence encodes CASSLGGPNTEAFF. Variable domain in full (rest from reference TRBV11-3 and TRBJ1-1): EAGVVQSPRYKIIEKKQPVAFWCNPISGHNTLYWYLQNLGQGPELLIRYENEEAVDDSQLPKDRFSAERLKGVDSTLKIQPAELGDSAVYLCASSLGGPNTEAFFGQGTRLTVV.

The chain employs TRBV7-3 and TRBJ1-2, with D possibly TRBD1 on 6 matching bases. The CDR3 contains 13 residues. V dropped 5 bases and J dropped 8 bases, with 15 bases sitting between them. Germline V CDR1 and CDR2: SGHTA, FQGTGA. CDR3 protein: CASSLIQGRGYTF. The CDR3 DNA reads TGTGCCAGCAGCCTCATACAGGGTCGGGGCTACACCTTC.

This clone has a single count. The genes are TRBV6-5 and TRBJ1-2; the D is unclear. Trimming left V 6 bases short and J 4 bases short, with 15 bases between. This CDR3 is built from 14 residues. CDR1 is MNHEY, CDR2 SVGAGI, per germline. The CDR3, as DNA: TGTGCCAGCAGACCCGCCCCGGGATCCTATGGCTACACCTTC. It is translated as CASRPAPGSYGYTF.